The entry below describes one T cell receptor (beta chain). Its antigen is not known. CD4+ naive, central memory, regulatory and stem cell-like memory cells were sorted via CD45RO/CCR7/CD25/CD127/CD95/CD27. These data are taken from a study of beta chain features in type 1 diabetes. Study-wide results and limits: A moderate, significant TCRB CDR3 shortening appeared in type 1 diabetes across four CD4+ subsets.

This CDR3 spans 15 amino acids. V gave up 1 base and J gave up 4 bases, with 11 bases separating them. The V gene's germline CDR1 is SGHTA and CDR2 FQGNSA. The entirety of the isolated RNA underwent reverse transcription, so expressed TCRB transcripts were sequenced. Here immunoSEQ multiplex PCR was the method, and the copy in TCRdb shows in-frame clones only, minus some. Of roughly 450,000 clones listed, more than 11% were seen once; the top ten hold under 0.04%. Sequenced: naive CD4+ T cells from blood. The receptor was derived from a man between 25 and 39 years old in good health. The gene calls are TRBV7-2 and TRBJ2-1; a weak D match, TRBD2 (6 bases). CDR3 sequence reads: CASSLEGTVYNEQFF. CDR3 nucleotides: TGTGCCAGCAGCTTAGAAGGGACTGTGTACAATGAGCAGTTCTTC.